This is a list of T cell receptor beta chains from one sample in a study of shared clonotypes between healthy human individuals. Generated by immunoSEQ multiplex PCR, the TCRdb table keeps only in-frame clones and is missing some. The table has roughly 530,000 clones, 90% to 96% seen once. The sequenced material came from naive CD4+ T cells sorted from blood. Every receptor here comes from a woman aged 25 to 39 in good health. CDR3s include the opening cysteine and the closing phenylalanine or tryptophan. Each record gives: clone size, J gene, V gene, D gene, CDR3 DNA, CDR3 protein. A D gene is named only where the DNA matches it firmly. The size field is filled for only some rows; it gives once, few, many or a size class.

NA	TRBJ1-3	TRBV6-1	TRBD1	TGTGCCAGCAGTGGGTCAGGGGGCGAAGGGAACACCATATATTTT	CASSGSGGEGNTIYF
NA	TRBJ2-5	TRBV10-2	TRBD2	TGCGCCAGCAGGAGGGGAGGGCAAGAGACCCAGTACTTC	CASRRGGQETQYF
once	TRBJ1-2	TRBV9	NA	TGTGCCAGCAGCCTGGCGGTTAACTATGGCTACACCTTC	CASSLAVNYGYTF
NA	TRBJ2-1	TRBV5-1	TRBD1	TGCGCCAGCAGCTTGCCCGGTTCAGGGGGCAGAATAAATGAGCAGTTCTTC	CASSLPGSGGRINEQFF
once	TRBJ1-2	TRBV5-6	NA	TGTGCCAGCAGCTTAACTGATAATTATGGCTACACCTTC	CASSLTDNYGYTF
NA	TRBJ2-5	TRBV5-1	NA	TGCGCCAGCAGCTCCGGGACTCAAGAGACCCAGTACTTC	CASSSGTQETQYF
NA	TRBJ2-1	TRBV11-2	TRBD2	TGTGCCAGCAGCCCTGCAGGGTCTAGCGGGAGCAGGGAGCAGTTCTTC	CASSPAGSSGSREQFF
once	TRBJ2-5	TRBV7-9	NA	TGTGCCAGCAGCTCCTCCCTAGGTTCTCGGGAGCAGTACTTC	CASSSSLGSREQYF
NA	TRBJ2-7	TRBV7-2	TRBD2	TGTGCCAGCAGCGCATGGACTAGCGGAATCTCCTACGAGCAGTACTTC	CASSAWTSGISYEQYF
NA	TRBJ2-7	TRBV18	TRBD1	TGTGCCAGCTCACCTCAACAGGGGAACGAGCAGTACTTC	CASSPQQGNEQYF
NA	TRBJ1-1	TRBV7-3	NA	TGTGCCAGCAGCTTAACAGGAGACGGGAACACTGAAGCTTTCTTT	CASSLTGDGNTEAFF
NA	TRBJ2-7	TRBV7-9	NA	TGTGCCAGCAGCTTAGCGACAATCAACACCTACGAGCAGTACTTC	CASSLATINTYEQYF
NA	TRBJ2-1	TRBV20-1	NA	TGCAGTGCTCGCCGGGACTTCGGGCAGTTCTTC	CSARRDFGQFF
NA	TRBJ1-2	TRBV19	NA	TGTGCCAGTAGTGAGCCCGGGACCGCAAACTATGGCTACACCTTC	CASSEPGTANYGYTF
NA	TRBJ1-5	TRBV10-3	TRBD1	TGTGCCATCAGACCACAGGGGGCGAATCAGCCCCAGCATTTT	CAIRPQGANQPQHF
NA	TRBJ1-1	TRBV28	NA	TGTGCCAGCAGGGGGGCTTACACTGAAGCTTTCTTT	CASRGAYTEAFF
NA	TRBJ2-7	TRBV28	TRBD2	TGTGCCAGCAATACTGCGACTAGCGTTTACGAGCAGTACTTC	CASNTATSVYEQYF
NA	TRBJ2-7	TRBV11-2	NA	TGTGCCAGCAGCTTTCTATTGACCTACGAGCAGTACTTC	CASSFLLTYEQYF
once	TRBJ2-2	TRBV10-1	NA	TGCGCCAGCGGTAGAGGGGAAACTCCGAACACCGGGGAGCTGTTTTTT	CASGRGETPNTGELFF
NA	TRBJ2-7	TRBV19	TRBD1	TGTGCCAGTAGTATCATGACAGGGGCCGGCTACGAGCAGTACTTC	CASSIMTGAGYEQYF
few	TRBJ1-1	TRBV28	NA	TGTGCCAGCAGTCTTATATTGTCGACTGAAGCTTTCTTT	CASSLILSTEAFF
NA	TRBJ1-4	TRBV5-1	NA	TGCGCCAGCAGTCCAGGAACAACTAATGAAAAACTGTTTTTT	CASSPGTTNEKLFF
NA	TRBJ2-1	TRBV10-1	TRBD1	TGCGCCAGCAGTGAGTCCCGGGACAGTTTCGACAATGAGCAGTTCTTC	CASSESRDSFDNEQFF
once	TRBJ1-2	TRBV21-1	NA	TGTGCCAGCAAACGGGACAACCGAGCCGGTGGCTACACCTTC	CASKRDNRAGGYTF
NA	TRBJ2-2	TRBV5-1	NA	TGCGCCAGCAGTCCCGGACGCGGGACCGGGGAGCTGTTTTTT	CASSPGRGTGELFF
NA	TRBJ2-3	TRBV14	NA	TGTGCCAGCAGCCAGGACGGCGGGGAGGCCACAGATACGCAGTATTTT	CASSQDGGEATDTQYF
NA	TRBJ2-7	TRBV27	TRBD1	TGTGCCAGCACCGAGACAGGGGAAGCTCTCGAGCAGTACTTC	CASTETGEALEQYF
NA	TRBJ1-4	TRBV28	NA	TGTGCCAGCAGTGAGTCGGGTTATGAAAAACTGTTTTTT	CASSESGYEKLFF
NA	TRBJ1-5	TRBV5-3	NA	TGTGCCAGAAGCTTGGGTACTTCGCGGTGGGGGGTGGATCAGCCCCAGCATTTT	CARSLGTSRWGVDQPQHF
NA	TRBJ1-1	TRBV6-1	NA	TGTGCCAGCAGCTGGACAGCAACTGAAGCTTTCTTT	CASSWTATEAFF
NA	TRBJ2-7	TRBV13	NA	TGTGCCAGCAGCGGGGACAAATCCTACGAGCAGTACTTC	CASSGDKSYEQYF
NA	TRBJ2-1	TRBV10-1	NA	TGCGCCAGCAGTGTTGGAGGGCGGGATGAGCAGTTCTTC	CASSVGGRDEQFF
NA	TRBJ2-7	TRBV7-9	NA	TGTGCCAGCAGCTTAGCCTTGGGAATCTACGAGCAGTACTTC	CASSLALGIYEQYF
NA	TRBJ2-5	TRBV6-6	NA	TGTGCCAGCAGTATTCTAGGGGAGACCCAGTACTTC	CASSILGETQYF
NA	TRBJ2-1	TRBV6-1	NA	TGTGCCAGCAGTCCATACTACAATGAGCAGTTCTTC	CASSPYYNEQFF
NA	TRBJ2-5	TRBV11-2	NA	TGTGCCAGCAGCTTAGATAGGTCTAGGAGAAGTAGAGAGACCCAGTACTTC	CASSLDRSRRSRETQYF
NA	TRBJ1-3	TRBV27	NA	TGTGCCAGCAGTCCCTCTTTCTCTGGAAACACCATATATTTT	CASSPSFSGNTIYF